The present T cell receptor beta chain was sequenced within a study of blood T cell repertoires in COVID-19. Study summary: Samples came from the United States, Italy and Spain, spanning acute and convalescent COVID-19.

This clone was observed a single time. Clinical history reported by participants formed the basis on which cohorts were assigned. Each exposed participant met a COVID-19 case in the 2 weeks preceding study entry. The CDR3 is 15 amino acids. The V gene lost 2 bases and the J gene lost 10 bases, with 17 bases spanning the gap. The germline CDR1 and CDR2 sequences are SEHNR and FQNEAQ (reference sequence). The authors' processing: Reference gene primer amplification gave estimated nucleated cell counts. Sequencing used immunoSEQ multiplex PCR; TCRdb keeps in-frame clones, though not all of them. That table gives V, J and clone size, and the DNA gave D and trimming. The sample yields roughly 230,000 clones, approximately 81% seen once.

The chain links TRBV7-9 to TRBJ1-4; TRBD1 is a possible D gene (6 bases). This receptor was identified in a woman aged 45-65 years who had been exposed to COVID-19. The sequenced sample was PBMCs or T cells enriched from blood (not recorded which). CDR3 sequence (DNA): TGTGCCAGCAGCTTACCCGGACAGAGGGAAGGAAAACTGTTTTTT. Amino acid sequence: CASSLPGQREGKLFF. Full variable domain (outside the CDR3, taken from reference TRBV7-9 and TRBJ1-4): DTGVSQNPRHKITKRGQNVTFRCDPISEHNRLYWYRQTLGQGPEFLTYFQNEAQLEKSRLLSDRFSAERPKGSFSTLEIQRTEQGDSAMYLCASSLPGQREGKLFFGSGTQLSVL.